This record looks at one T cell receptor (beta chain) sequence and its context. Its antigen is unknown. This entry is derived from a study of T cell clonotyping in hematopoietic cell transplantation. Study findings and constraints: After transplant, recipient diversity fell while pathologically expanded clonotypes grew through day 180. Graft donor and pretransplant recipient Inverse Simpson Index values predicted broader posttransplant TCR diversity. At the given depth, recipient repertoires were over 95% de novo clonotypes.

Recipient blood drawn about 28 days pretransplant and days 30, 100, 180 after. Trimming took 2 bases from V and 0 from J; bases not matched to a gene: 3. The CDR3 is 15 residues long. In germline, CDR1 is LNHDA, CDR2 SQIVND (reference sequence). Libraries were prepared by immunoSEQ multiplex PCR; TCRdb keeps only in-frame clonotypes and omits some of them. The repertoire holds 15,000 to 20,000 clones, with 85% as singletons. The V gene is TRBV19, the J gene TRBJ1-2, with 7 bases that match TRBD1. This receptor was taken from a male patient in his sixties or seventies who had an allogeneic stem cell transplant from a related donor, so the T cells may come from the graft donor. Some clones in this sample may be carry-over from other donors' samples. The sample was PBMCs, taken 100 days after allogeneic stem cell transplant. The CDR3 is CASSIYRGSNYGYTF. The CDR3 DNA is TGTGCCAGTAGTATATACAGGGGTTCTAACTATGGCTACACCTTC. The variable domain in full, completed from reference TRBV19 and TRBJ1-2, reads DGGITQSPKYLFRKEGQNVTLSCEQNLNHDAMYWYRQDPGQGLRLIYYSQIVNDFQKGDIAEGYSVSREKKESFPLTVTSAQKNPTAFYLCASSIYRGSNYGYTFGSGTRLTVV.